This is a list of T cell receptor beta chains from one sample in a study of kidney transplant recipient with SARS-CoV-2 infection. TCRdb analysed the reads with MiXCR anew, one entry per CDR3 protein. This table holds 200,000 to 300,000 distinct CDR3 sequences, under 30% found once. Sequencing used a blood sample, obtained at baseline and on roughly day 120 from a kidney transplant recipient. Receptor source: a male patient in his thirties who had COVID-19 and was a kidney transplant recipient. Among the T cells, some may be from the graft donor. CDR3s include the opening cysteine and the closing phenylalanine or tryptophan. D genes are given only for firm matches. Only some rows state a clone size, as once, few, many or a class for expanded clones.

J gene,CDR3 length,V gene,D gene,clone size,CDR3 DNA,CDR3 protein
TRBJ2-5,16,TRBV5-8,NA,NA,TGTGCCAGCAGCTTGGTGTATCCGGGTGGGGGAGAGACCCAGTACTTC,CASSLVYPGGGETQYF
TRBJ1-1,14,TRBV7-2,NA,NA,TGTGCCAGCAGCCCACTAGGCAGCTACGCTGAAGCTTTCTTT,CASSPLGSYAEAFF
TRBJ1-6,15,TRBV7-9,NA,many,TGTGCCAGCAGCTTAGATCAGGGGACCAGATCACCCCTCCACTTT,CASSLDQGTRSPLHF
TRBJ2-3,15,TRBV9,NA,few,TGTGCCAGCAGCGCTTACTTCGCCAGCACAGATACGCAGTATTTT,CASSAYFASTDTQYF
TRBJ2-1,14,TRBV7-6,TRBD1,few,TGTGCCAGCAGCTACGGACAGGGGGGGGATGAGCAGTTCTTC,CASSYGQGGDEQFF
TRBJ2-2,16,TRBV15,NA,many,TGTGCCACCAGCAGAGTGGGGTTCGCGAACACCGGGGAGCTGTTTTTT,CATSRVGFANTGELFF
TRBJ1-2,16,TRBV5-4,NA,NA,TGTACCAGCATCTCGGGCGTACCAGGAAAGACCTATGGCTACACCTTC,CTSISGVPGKTYGYTF
TRBJ1-5,13,TRBV11-2,NA,many,TGTGCCAGCAGCTCGGACAGTTATCAGCCCCAGCATTTT,CASSSDSYQPQHF
TRBJ1-2,17,TRBV7-7,NA,many,TGTGCCAGCAGCTGGATGAGTAAGTGCCGAAAGACCTATGGCTACACCTTC,CASSWMSKCRKTYGYTF
TRBJ2-7,14,TRBV5-1,NA,many,TGCGCCAGCAGCTTGGGGACGGGAATCTACGAGCAGTACTTC,CASSLGTGIYEQYF
TRBJ2-3,19,TRBV28,TRBD2,NA,TGTGCCAGCAGTTTAGTCCTAGCGGGAGGTTTTGATGGCACAGATACGCAGTATTTT,CASSLVLAGGFDGTDTQYF
TRBJ2-1,11,TRBV20-1,NA,many,TGCAGTGCTAGTGGCGCGGGACGGTGGTTCTTC,CSASGAGRWFF
TRBJ2-7,15,TRBV5-1,TRBD2,many,TGCGCCAGCAGCCCGACTAGCGGGGGGGTTCGGGAGCAGTACTTC,CASSPTSGGVREQYF
TRBJ2-1,12,TRBV19,NA,many,TGTGCCAGTAGCCGGCAGGGCGATGAGCAGTTCTTC,CASSRQGDEQFF
TRBJ1-1,13,TRBV7-8,NA,many,TGTGCCAGCACCTTCTCAAGAGGAACTGAAGCTTTCTTT,CASTFSRGTEAFF
TRBJ1-1,15,TRBV25-1,NA,many,TGTGCCAGCAGTGAATGGGGGGGAAAGGGACCTGAAGCTTTCTTT,CASSEWGGKGPEAFF
TRBJ1-1,13,TRBV6-4,TRBD1,many,TGTGCCAGCAGTGAGACAGGGAGCACTGAAGCTTTCTTT,CASSETGSTEAFF
TRBJ2-2,13,TRBV5-4,NA,many,TGTGCCAGCAGCGGGGGACTGACCGGGGAGCTGTTTTTT,CASSGGLTGELFF
TRBJ1-1,13,TRBV14,NA,NA,TGTGCCAGCCGCAGACAGATGAACATTGAAGCTTTCTTT,CASRRQMNIEAFF
TRBJ1-5,14,TRBV7-8,NA,many,TGTGCCAGCAGCTTAACTCAAAGCAATCAGCCCCAGCATTTT,CASSLTQSNQPQHF
TRBJ1-2,17,TRBV24-1,NA,many,TGTGCCACCAGTCCACCGTTTAGTACCAGAAAGACCTATGGCTACACCTTC,CATSPPFSTRKTYGYTF
TRBJ1-4,14,TRBV7-9,NA,many,TGTGCCAGCAGCTTAGGGTCCGGGGACGGAAAACTGTTTTTT,CASSLGSGDGKLFF
TRBJ2-1,19,TRBV5-1,TRBD2,many,TGCGCCAGCAGCTGGCAGAGGGGGGGACTAGCGGGAGGTGAGAGTGAGCAGTTCTTC,CASSWQRGGLAGGESEQFF
TRBJ1-2,16,TRBV7-9,NA,many,TGTGCCAGCAGCTTCGGAAGTGGGCAGTCTCACTATGGCTACACCTTC,CASSFGSGQSHYGYTF
TRBJ2-3,15,TRBV3-1,NA,NA,TGTGCCAGCAGCCAAGGGGCGCTCCGCACAGATACGCAGTATTTT,CASSQGALRTDTQYF
TRBJ2-2,16,TRBV7-9,NA,NA,TGCGCCAGCAGCTCGCGCAGGAGTAGGAGGAGCGGGGAGCTGTTTTTT,CASSSRRSRRSGELFF
TRBJ1-2,16,TRBV5-4,NA,NA,TGTGCCAGCTGCTGTAACGTACCAGGAAAGACCTATGGCTACACCTTC,CASCCNVPGKTYGYTF
TRBJ2-7,19,TRBV9,NA,few,TGTGCCAGCAGCGTAGGAGGGACGGCAGGGGGGTCTCAAACCTACGAGCAGTACTTC,CASSVGGTAGGSQTYEQYF
TRBJ2-3,13,TRBV6-2/TRBV6-3,TRBD2,few,TGTGCCAGCAGCTGGAGCGGGGTAGATACGCAGTATTTT,CASSWSGVDTQYF
TRBJ1-5,13,TRBV19,NA,NA,TGTGCCAGTAGTTCGGGACACAATCATCCCCAGCATTTT,CASSSGHNHPQHF
TRBJ2-1,15,TRBV6-2/TRBV6-3,NA,NA,TGTGCCAGCAGTTACTCAGCCTTAGCCAACAATGAGCAGTTCTTC,CASSYSALANNEQFF
TRBJ1-5,17,TRBV7-8,TRBD1,many,TGTGCCAGCAGCTTCAGGGGGGGGCTTGGTTACAATCAGCCCCAGCATTTT,CASSFRGGLGYNQPQHF
TRBJ2-1,17,TRBV3-1,NA,NA,TGTGCCAGCAGCCAAGGGGGGGGGCGCTTCGGCTACAATGAGCAGTTCTTC,CASSQGGGRFGYNEQFF
TRBJ1-2,14,TRBV28,NA,many,TGTGCCAGCAGGCCCGGTGGGGGGGACTATGGCTACACCTTC,CASRPGGGDYGYTF
TRBJ1-2,14,TRBV11-2,NA,many,TGTGCCAGCAGCTTAGACTCGTGGAACTATGGCTACACCTTC,CASSLDSWNYGYTF
TRBJ1-2,17,TRBV10-1,NA,many,TGCGCCAGCAGTGGTCTGTCAAGATCGCGAAAGACCTATGGCTACACCTTC,CASSGLSRSRKTYGYTF
TRBJ1-2,16,TRBV8-2,NA,few,TGTGGCAGTGAGACTGTTGATAGCCGAAAGACCTATGGCTACACCTTC,CGSETVDSRKTYGYTF
TRBJ2-3,16,TRBV5-8,NA,many,TGTGCCAGCAGCTTGGGTGCAGCGGCTAGCACAGATACGCAGTATTTT,CASSLGAAASTDTQYF
TRBJ1-1,17,TRBV3-1,NA,many,TGTGCCAGCAGCCTCTGGTGTCCCATTTCAATTCGCACTGAAGCTTTCTTT,CASSLWCPISIRTEAFF
TRBJ1-1,12,TRBV6-6,NA,many,TGTGCCAGCAGTTACGCGCAGGCTGAAGCTTTCTTT,CASSYAQAEAFF
TRBJ1-2,13,TRBV5-1,NA,NA,TGCGCCGACAGCTTGGTTGGTCTCTCCGGCTACACCTTC,CADSLVGLSGYTF
TRBJ2-3,15,TRBV12-3/TRBV12-4,TRBD2,NA,TGTGCCAGCAAACCGTGGACTAGCGTCACAGATACGCAGTATTTT,CASKPWTSVTDTQYF
TRBJ1-1,14,TRBV28,TRBD1,many,TGTGCCAGCAGTCCCGACAGGGTTGATGATGAAGCTTTCTTT,CASSPDRVDDEAFF
TRBJ1-4,16,TRBV9,NA,few,TGTGCCAGCAGCGTCCGCGACGTTGCAACTAATGAAAAACTGTTTTTT,CASSVRDVATNEKLFF
TRBJ2-7,15,TRBV4-3,TRBD2,many,TGCGCCAGCAGCCAAGTAAGCGGGAATAGGTACGAGCAGTACTTC,CASSQVSGNRYEQYF
TRBJ1-5,14,TRBV6-5,NA,many,TGTGCCAGCAGTGATGTTCCGGGCAATCAGCCCCAGCATTTT,CASSDVPGNQPQHF
TRBJ1-1,13,TRBV18,NA,many,TGTGCCAGCTCTCCGGGGGGGGACACTGAAGCTTTCTTT,CASSPGGDTEAFF
TRBJ1-2,17,TRBV7-4,NA,many,TGTGCCAGCAGCCAGGCCTTTTCAGCTCGAAAGACCTATGGCTACACCTTC,CASSQAFSARKTYGYTF
TRBJ1-3,16,TRBV12-3/TRBV12-4,TRBD1,many,TGTGCCAGCACCCAGGGAGGGGGCGTAGAGGTAAACACCATATATTTT,CASTQGGGVEVNTIYF
TRBJ2-1,11,TRBV29-1,NA,many,TGCAGCGTTGGTCAAAACGATGAGCAGTTCTTC,CSVGQNDEQFF
TRBJ1-5,16,TRBV2,NA,many,TGTGCCAGCAGTGACCCGTCAGAATATAGCAATCAGCCCCAGCATTTT,CASSDPSEYSNQPQHF
TRBJ2-7,14,TRBV19,TRBD2,NA,TGTGCCAGTAGTGTGGGGACTAGCGGCTGCGAGCAGTACTTC,CASSVGTSGCEQYF
TRBJ1-2,13,TRBV19,NA,many,TGTGCCAGTAGTACGCAGACAGGTCGAGGCTACACCTTC,CASSTQTGRGYTF
TRBJ1-1,14,TRBV30,NA,NA,TGTGCCCGGAGTGTAGGTGGCATAATGAATGAAGCTTTCTTT,CARSVGGIMNEAFF
TRBJ2-5,16,TRBV27,TRBD1,many,TGTGCCAGCAGTTTAAGTCCCGGGACAGGGGAAGAGACCCAGTACTTC,CASSLSPGTGEETQYF
TRBJ1-6,15,TRBV5-1,TRBD1,many,TGCGCCAGCAGCGGGGGGACAGGGGAAGATTCACCCCTCCACTTT,CASSGGTGEDSPLHF
TRBJ1-2,15,TRBV2,TRBD1,many,TGTGCCAGAAGTGTTCGACAGGGAGAAGGGTATGGCTACACCTTC,CARSVRQGEGYGYTF
TRBJ1-2,17,TRBV12-3/TRBV12-4,NA,many,TGTGCCAGCAGTGTGGATGGCACAGCAGGAAAGACCTATGGCTACACCTTC,CASSVDGTAGKTYGYTF
TRBJ1-5,13,TRBV4-1,NA,many,TGCGCCAGCAGCTTACAGCAGAATCAGCCCCAGCATTTT,CASSLQQNQPQHF